A single sample gave rise to the 30 T cell receptor beta chains below, sequenced in a study of tumor and adjacent non-tumor tissue in lung cancer. Three rounds of nested PCR, following a modified ARM-PCR protocol, produced the TCRbeta library. TCRdb re-analysed the multiplex PCR reads in MiXCR, keeping a single row per CDR3 protein. Of 60,000 to 95,000 distinct CDR3 sequences listed, 60% to 80% are singletons. RNA was extracted from bulk tissue without any cell sorting. Material: lung tumor tissue. These TCRs come from a woman aged 45 to 65 with non-small cell lung cancer.

This clonotype was observed a single time. J is TRBJ2-5 and V is TRBV29-1, with 7 bases lining up with TRBD1. This CDR3 is built from 15 residues. Germline V gene data show CDR1 as SQVTM and CDR2 as ANQGSEA. CDR3 bases: TGCAGTGTCGCCGGGACAGTGGGTTTGGGGGAGACCCAGTACTTC. Amino acids: CSVAGTVGLGETQYF. The full variable domain, in which reference TRBV29-1 and TRBJ2-5 provide the parts outside the CDR3, is SAVISQKPSRDICQRGTSLTIQCQVDSQVTMMFWYRQQPGQSLTLIATANQGSEATYESGFVIDKFPISRPNLTFSTLTVSNMSPEDSSIYLCSVAGTVGLGETQYFGPGTRLLVL.

A word on this clonotype: A read error may produce the germline difference seen at one junction end. V gene TRBV4-1 combines with J gene TRBJ1-2, with D unresolved. CDR3 size: 14 residues. Per the germline V gene, CDR1 is MGHRA and CDR2 is YSYEKL. CDR3: CASSQVGFNYGYTF. The CDR3 DNA reads TGCGCCAGCAGCCAAGTCGGATTTAACTATGGCTATACCTTC.

In its sample, this clonotype was seen once. V gene TRBV10-3 combines with J gene TRBJ2-1, with a tentative D call TRBD2 (5 bases). The germline gives CDR1 ENHRY, CDR2 SYGVKD. V lost 10 bases and J 1 base, leaving 11 bases between the germline ends. There are 13 residues in the CDR3. In DNA, the CDR3 is TGTGCCACGCATGGGAGTTCCTACAATGAGCAGTTCTTC. This codes for CATHGSSYNEQFF.

The rearrangement uses TRBV19 and TRBJ1-2, with D perhaps TRBD1 (6 bases). The V end lost 7 bases, the J end lost 7 bases, and 16 bases lay between the germline ends. The CDR3 extends over 13 amino acids. The germline CDR1 and CDR2 sequences are LNHDA and SQIVND (reference sequence). The CDR3 is CASTISDSCGYTF. For the CDR3, the DNA is TGTGCCAGTACTATCTCGGACAGCTGTGGCTACACCTTC.

This clonotype has a single count. This chain joins TRBV6-5 and TRBJ2-3, with 10 nucleotides matching TRBD1. Germline V gene lookup returns CDR1 MNHEY and CDR2 SVGAGI. This CDR3 has 17 amino acids. V shed 5 bases, J shed 5 bases, and the junction held 13 bases outside the gene matches. The CDR3, as DNA: TGTGCCAGCAGTAAGAGGGACAGGGGAAGGATAATAGATACGCAGTATTTT. As protein: CASSKRDRGRIIDTQYF.

On this clonotype: The junction departs from germline at one end; a sequencing error may be responsible. The rearrangement joins TRBV28 to TRBJ2-2; 8 bases align to TRBD2. The CDR3 contains 14 residues. Germline loops: CDR1 MDHEN, CDR2 SYDVKM. CDR3 DNA sequence: TGTGCCGGCAGTCTGACTAGCGCGGCCCGGGAGCTGTTTTTT. This translates into CAGSLTSAARELFF.

As regards this clonotype: In this CDR3 the conserved last residue, phenylalanine or tryptophan, is missing, so a read error is likely. This chain links TRBV12-3 or TRBV12-4 with TRBJ2-1, with TRBD1 matching over 7 bases. The CDR3 length is 12 residues. The CDR3 sequence: CATSLQGNEQFL. In DNA, the CDR3 is TGTGCCACCAGTCTACAGGGGAATGAGCAGTTCCTC.

This clonotype is classed as medium-sized (0.01 to 0.1%). The V call is TRBV4-2, the J call TRBJ2-7; TRBD2 matches at 7 bases. The junction had 11 bases not matched to a gene; V was cut back by 3 bases and J by 6 bases. The germline CDR1 and CDR2 sequences are LGHNA and YNFKEQ. CDR3 size: 15 residues. The CDR3 DNA sequence: TGTGCCAGCAGCCATGATGCTGGCGGGAGTTTCGAGCAGTACTTC. Encoded protein: CASSHDAGGSFEQYF.

In this sample, this clonotype turned up once. One end of the junction is discordant with germline, which a read error may explain. The gene calls are TRBV11-2 and TRBJ2-1; TRBD2 aligns across 12 bases. The CDR3 length is 15 residues. In germline, CDR1 is SGHAT, CDR2 FQNNGV. Here the CDR3 DNA reads TGTGTCAGCAGCTTAGAAGCTAGCGGGAGGGCTGAGTATTTCTTC. Translation gives CVSSLEASGRAEYFF.

The CDR3 coding sequence is TGTGCCAGCAACTTTGGTAGTGCCGACAATGATCGGTTCTTC. Translation: CASNFGSADNDRFF. The chain is built from TRBV11-2 and TRBJ2-1; D is unclear. Germline CDR1 is SGHAT and CDR2 is FQNNGV. This CDR3 is built from 14 residues. Trimming removed 7 bases at V and 15 bases at J, with 25 bases between.

As for this clonotype: This may be a read error, as it is one base from a much larger clone. V is TRBV20-1 and J is TRBJ2-1, with 7 nucleotides matching TRBD2. CDR1 is DFQATT and CDR2 is SNEGSKA in the germline V gene (reference sequence). This CDR3 comprises 18 residues. CDR3: CGTPIPLAALSAYNEQFF. The CDR3 DNA is TGCGGTACCCCGATCCCCCTAGCGGCTCTCTCCGCCTACAATGAGCAGTTCTTC.

In regard to this clonotype: Since no conserved phenylalanine or tryptophan closes the CDR3, a read error is the likely cause. The DNA is omitted, as the CDR3 cannot be located on it reliably, and the CDR3 follows TCRdb's listing. This sequence joins TRBV11-2 and TRBJ1-2; the table's TRBD1 call for D was not verified on the DNA. Germline-derived CDR1 and CDR2 are SGHAT and FQNNGV. The CDR3 spans 13 residues, counting both ends. The CDR3 is CTSSLDRGDGHTL.

Details on this clonotype: The junction departs from the called germline gene at one end, perhaps through a read error. V usage is TRBV7-9 and J usage is TRBJ2-2; D gene ambiguous. The germline gives CDR1 SEHNR, CDR2 FQNEAQ (reference sequence). The CDR3 runs to 14 residues. The CDR3 is CTSSKNPNIGELFF. CDR3 DNA: TGTACCAGCAGCAAGAATCCGAACATCGGGGAGCTGTTTTTT.

This chain connects TRBV11-3 to TRBJ2-3; 7 bases agree with TRBD1. Germline values: CDR1 SGHNT, CDR2 YENEEA. This CDR3 has 18 amino acids. V lost 1 base, J lost 1 base, and 11 bases stayed unmatched. CDR3 DNA: TGTGCCAGCAGCTTAGTACCAGGGGGAGCAGGGGGCACAGATACGCAGTATTTT. Translation gives CASSLVPGGAGGTDTQYF.

Details on this clonotype: The conserved phenylalanine or tryptophan is not found at the CDR3 terminus, so this likely reflects a read error. J is TRBJ2-3 and V is TRBV29-1, with unresolved D. The CDR3 contains 10 residues. Looked up from germline, CDR1 is SQVTM and CDR2 is ANQGSEA. This CDR3 is CGVVHHTQYS. In DNA form, the CDR3 reads TGCGGCGTTGTGCATCATACGCAGTATTCT.

Comments on this clonotype: The junction and the germline gene differ at one end; a read error may be behind it. The chain employs TRBV6-5 and TRBJ2-7; D is ambiguous. Germline V gives CDR1 MNHEY, CDR2 SVGAGI. This CDR3 has 11 residues. The chain's CDR3 is CTSSYGYEQHF. Here the CDR3 DNA reads TGTACCAGCAGTTACGGGTACGAGCAGCACTTC.

The V and J genes are TRBV6-1 and TRBJ2-7; D is ambiguous. V shed 2 bases and J shed 9 bases, with 17 bases lying between them. The CDR3 loop spans 14 amino acids. Per germline, CDR1 MNHNS and CDR2 SASEGT. The CDR3 loop is CASSESTNGHGQYF. DNA for the CDR3: TGTGCCAGCAGTGAATCCACTAACGGCCACGGGCAGTACTTC.

For this clonotype: One junction end does not reproduce the germline sequence, and a read error may be involved. The V gene is TRBV6-5, the J gene TRBJ2-1; perhaps D is TRBD1 or TRBD2 (6 bases each). Germline values: CDR1 MNHEY, CDR2 SVGAGI. This CDR3 spans 17 amino acids. CDR3 sequence reads: CASSHASERVGDNEQFF. The DNA of the CDR3 is TGTGCCAGCAGTCACGCCTCGGAGCGGGTGGGGGACAATGAACAGTTCTTC.

About this clonotype itself: One base away lies a much larger clone, so this may be a sequencing read error. The chain links TRBV7-9 to TRBJ2-1, with TRBD2 matching over 7 bases. CDR3 size: 14 residues. V shed 11 bases, J shed 1 base, and the junction held 8 bases outside the gene matches. The V gene's germline CDR1 is SEHNR and CDR2 FQNEAQ (reference sequence). The CDR3 loop is CAFSNGRSYNEQFF. The CDR3 DNA reads TGTGCCTTCTCTAACGGGAGGTCCTACAATGAGCAGTTCTTC. Combining the CDR3 with reference TRBV7-9 and TRBJ2-1 gives the whole variable domain DTGVSQNPRHKITKRGQNVTFRCDPISEHNRLYWYRQTLGQGPEFLTYFQNEAQLEKSRLLSDRFSAERPKGSFSTLEIQRTEQGDSAMYLCAFSNGRSYNEQFFGPGTRLTVL.

Worth noting for this clonotype: The junction differs from germline at one of its ends, possibly a read error. The chain links TRBV6-1 to TRBJ1-4, with 11 bases matching TRBD1. CDR1 MNHNS and CDR2 SASEGT come from the germline V gene. CDR3 length equals 13 residues. The CDR3 is CAHRTGGEEKLFF. In DNA, the CDR3 is TGTGCCCACAGGACAGGGGGCGAGGAAAAACTGTTTTTC.

This clonotype was counted at least ten times. The rearrangement joins TRBV29-1 to TRBJ1-2; a possible D gene is TRBD1 (5 bases). This CDR3 is 12 amino acids long. Germline V gene data show CDR1 as SQVTM and CDR2 as ANQGSEA. V lost 3 bases and J 8 bases, leaving 13 bases between the germline ends. The CDR3 DNA follows: TGCAGCGTTGATAAGGGATGGGACGGCTACACCTTC. Encoded protein: CSVDKGWDGYTF.

Of note for this clonotype: An end of the junction does not agree with germline; a read error may underlie this. CDR3 amino acids: CANSSKDGPSGANVLTF. CDR3 in DNA: TGTGCCAACAGCTCCAAAGACGGACCCTCTGGGGCCAACGTTCTGACTTTC. The J gene is TRBJ2-6, the V gene TRBV5-4; a possible D gene is TRBD1 (5 bases). CDR1 is SGHNT, CDR2 YYREEE, per germline (reference sequence). The length of the CDR3 is 17 residues.

Ten or more counts support this clonotype. V usage is TRBV6-2 or TRBV6-3 and J usage is TRBJ2-1; no reliable D call. CDR3 length: 14 residues. The germline CDR1 and CDR2 sequences are MNHEY and SVGEGT. Trimming left V 0 bases short and J 5 bases short, with 8 bases between. CDR3 nucleotides: TGTGCCAGCAGTTACTCGCCTAGTGACAATGAGCAGTTCTTC. Translated: CASSYSPSDNEQFF.

Turning to this clonotype: Since a much larger clone is just one base distant, this may be a read error. The rearrangement joins TRBV25-1 to TRBJ2-6; 9 positions match TRBD1. Germline assignment: CDR1 MGHDK and CDR2 SYGVNS. The CDR3 runs 15 residues. CDR3: CVSRGQGTGANVLTF. CDR3 in DNA: TGTGTCAGCAGGGGACAGGGAACTGGGGCCAACGTCCTGACTTTC.

Note on this clonotype: At one of its ends the junction is not consistent with the germline gene, which may arise from a read error. The chain recombines TRBV11-2 with TRBJ1-5, with unresolved D. This CDR3 is built from 15 residues. Germline values: CDR1 SGHAT, CDR2 FQNNGV. The CDR3: CASSFDGYSNQPQHF. CDR3 DNA sequence: TGTGCCAGCAGCTTTGATGGATACAGCAATCAGCCCCAACATTTT.

This clonotype was picked up one time. At one end, the junction sequence differs from germline, possibly due to a read error. The CDR3 protein is CASCQGPRYSNQPQLF. CDR3 DNA sequence: TGTGCCAGCTGCCAAGGACCAAGATATAGCAATCAGCCCCAGCTTTTT. V and J are TRBV4-2 and TRBJ1-5; D is unclear. Germline values: CDR1 LGHNA, CDR2 YNFKEQ. CDR3 length equals 16 residues.

Details on this clonotype: An end of the junction does not agree with germline; a read error may underlie this. The J gene is TRBJ1-2, the V gene TRBV10-3, with 7 nucleotides matching TRBD1. The CDR3 runs 12 residues. Germline V CDR1 and CDR2: ENHRY, SYGVKD. The CDR3 spells CDTHLGQENMVF. The CDR3, as DNA: TGTGACACCCACCTCGGACAGGAGAATATGGTCTTC.

The chain employs TRBV11-2 and TRBJ1-1; 9 nucleotides match TRBD1. Germline loops: CDR1 SGHAT, CDR2 FQNNGV. CDR3 length equals 14 residues. The CDR3 DNA follows: TGTGCTAGTGGCTTTTTGGACAGGGGCACTGAAGCTTTCTTT. Protein product: CASGFLDRGTEAFF.

In this sample, this clonotype turned up once. At one of its ends the junction is not consistent with the germline gene, which may arise from a read error. The chain has TRBV5-6 and TRBJ2-3; D is ambiguous. CDR1 and CDR2 from the germline V gene are SGHDT and YYEEEE. The CDR3 has 14 amino acids. This CDR3 is CDSSPSRSVDTLYF. The CDR3 region has the DNA TGTGACAGCAGCCCTAGTCGTAGTGTAGATACGCTGTATTTT. Full variable domain (missing parts from reference TRBV5-6 and TRBJ2-3): DAGVTQSPTHLIKTRGQQVTLRCSPKSGHDTVSWYQQALGQGPQFIFQYYEEEERQRGNFPDRFSGHQFPNYSSELNVNALLLGDSALYLCDSSPSRSVDTLYFGPGTRLTVL.

Note on this clonotype: The junction departs from germline at one end; a sequencing error may be responsible. The gene calls are TRBV6-1 and TRBJ2-1; D possibly corresponds to TRBD1 (6 bases). The germline gives CDR1 MNHNS, CDR2 SASEGT. The CDR3 runs 14 residues. CDR3 residues: CANSGRTVHNEQFF. CDR3 coding DNA: TGTGCCAACAGTGGACGGACAGTGCACAATGAGCAGTTCTTC.